The clone carrying this TCR beta chain has more than one count but fewer than ten. This entry is derived from a study of blood T cells in healthy people across ages. The authors ran a second PCR of about 7 to 11 cycles using a sample-barcoded 5' primer and a J-beta primer mix. MiXCR, run by TCRdb on the 5' RACE reads, gives a single entry per CDR3 protein. The sample lists around 670,000 distinct CDR3 sequences, roughly 30% seen once, with approximately 14% in the top ten. The receptor comes from a woman of 80 years or more in good health. The sample consisted of blood.

The CDR3 DNA reads as TGTGCCAGCAGCGCGTGGGGGGTTCCGGGACAGGGGGCTTCTAATGAAAAACTGTTTTTT. The encoded protein is CASSAWGVPGQGASNEKLFF. The chain carries TRBV7-8 and TRBJ1-4; TRBD1 matches at 12 bases. Trimming cost V 5 bases and J 3 bases; bases outside gene matches: 16. The CDR3 runs 20 residues. The germline V gene has CDR1 SGHVS and CDR2 FQNEAQ. The variable domain in full, completed from reference TRBV7-8 and TRBJ1-4, reads GAGVSQSPRYKVAKRGQDVALRCDPISGHVSLFWYQQALGQGPEFLTYFQNEAQLDKSGLPSDRFFAERPEGSVSTLKIQRTQQEDSAVYLCASSAWGVPGQGASNEKLFFGSGTQLSVL.